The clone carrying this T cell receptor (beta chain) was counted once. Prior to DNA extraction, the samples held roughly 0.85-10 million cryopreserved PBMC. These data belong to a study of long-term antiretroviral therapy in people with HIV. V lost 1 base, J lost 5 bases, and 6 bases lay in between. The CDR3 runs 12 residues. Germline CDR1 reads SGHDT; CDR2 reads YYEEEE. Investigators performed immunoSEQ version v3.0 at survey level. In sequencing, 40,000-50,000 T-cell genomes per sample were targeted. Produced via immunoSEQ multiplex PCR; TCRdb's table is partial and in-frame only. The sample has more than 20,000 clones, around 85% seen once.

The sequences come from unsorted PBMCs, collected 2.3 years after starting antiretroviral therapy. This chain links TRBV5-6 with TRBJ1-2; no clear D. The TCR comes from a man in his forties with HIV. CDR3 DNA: TGTGCCAGCAGCTTGAACTCTTATGGCTACACCTTC. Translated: CASSLNSYGYTF.